Detailed here is one T cell receptor beta chain. The antigen is undetermined. Produced via immunoSEQ multiplex PCR; TCRdb's table is partial and in-frame only. The profile shows 45,000 to 55,000 clones, 65% to 90% of them singletons. The CDR3 is 16 amino acids. The trim removed 1 base at V and 9 bases at J, leaving 10 bases unmatched. Per the germline V gene, CDR1 is SGHTA and CDR2 is FQGNSA. This entry comes from a study of T cell responses to AZD1222 COVID-19 vaccine. General study points: Two AZD1222 administrations were followed by greater Spike-specific TCR breadth and depth. Repertoire sampling occurred only after the peak T cell response. Seropositive status at baseline applied to only a handful of AZD1222 recipients.

The chain uses TRBV7-2 and TRBJ2-1; 9 positions agree with TRBD1. The TCR comes from an adult who received the AZD1222 COVID-19 vaccine. The sample in question was peripheral blood, obtained 28 days after the second AZD1222 dose. CDR3 DNA sequence: TGTGCCAGCAGCTTAGTAGACAGGGGGAGTGAGGGTGAGCAGTTCTTC. Translating it yields CASSLVDRGSEGEQFF.